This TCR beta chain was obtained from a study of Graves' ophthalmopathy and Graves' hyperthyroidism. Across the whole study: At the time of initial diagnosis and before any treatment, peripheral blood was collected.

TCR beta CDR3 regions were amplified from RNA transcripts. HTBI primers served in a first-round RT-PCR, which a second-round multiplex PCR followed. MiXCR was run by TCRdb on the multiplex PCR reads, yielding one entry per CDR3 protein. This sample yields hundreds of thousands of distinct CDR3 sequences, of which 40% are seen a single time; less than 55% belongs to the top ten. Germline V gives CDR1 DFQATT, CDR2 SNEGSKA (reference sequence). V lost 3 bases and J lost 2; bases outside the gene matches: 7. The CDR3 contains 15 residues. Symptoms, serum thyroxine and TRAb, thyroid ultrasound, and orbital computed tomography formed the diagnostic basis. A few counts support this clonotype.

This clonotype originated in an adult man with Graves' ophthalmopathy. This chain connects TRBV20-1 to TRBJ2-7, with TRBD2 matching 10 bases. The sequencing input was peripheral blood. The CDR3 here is CSASSPSGSPYEQYF. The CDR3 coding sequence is TGCAGTGCTAGTTCCCCTAGCGGGAGCCCCTACGAGCAGTACTTC.